This TCR beta chain was recorded in a study of CXCR3-negative and CXCR3-positive naive CD8 T cells. General study results and limits: Memory cells differed in TRBV-TRBJ usage, but naive CXCR3-negative and CXCR3-positive cells had similar usage. Memory CD8+ cells showed much lower diversity, while both naive subsets displayed comparably high diversity. The study found more hydrophobic TRB CDR3s in CXCR3-positive naive cells than in CXCR3-negative naive cells.

Concerning this clonotype: Antigen specificity is unknown.

Germline CDR1 SGHTA, CDR2 FQGNSA. The CDR3 has 14 residues. Through 5' RACE with UMI labels, the TRB cDNA libraries were prepared. TCRdb re-called the 5' RACE reads and shows each CDR3 protein once, DNA omitted. The table for this sample gives 150,000 to 170,000 distinct CDR3 sequences. In triplicate, each CD8+ T cell subset was sorted at approximately 290,000 cells per replicate. The V and J genes are TRBV7-2 and TRBJ2-1. The sample comprised naive CXCR3+ CD8+ T cells from blood. The subset was: CD45RO-CCR7+CD27+CD95- naive CD8+ T cells expressing CXCR3 (TNR3+). This receptor was obtained from a human donor in good health. Some clones in this sample may be carry-over from other donors' samples. The CDR3 here is CASSSPFSYNEQFF.